These 20 T cell receptor beta chains share one sample of origin, sequenced in a study of graft-versus-host responses after intestinal transplantation. For these TCRs, the target antigens are not known. Clones were sequenced by immunoSEQ multiplex PCR, and TCRdb holds only the in-frame ones, with some missing. The data contain around 76,000 clones, about 94% of them seen just once; the ten biggest clones take up about 0.56%. The input for sequencing was unstimulated CD8+ T cells sorted from spleen or lymph node cells, taken before intestinal transplant. These receptors came from a human donor who received an intestinal transplant.

This clone showed up just once. The chain links TRBV2 to TRBJ2-7; TRBD1 matches at 8 bases. Germline V gives CDR1 SNHLY, CDR2 FYNNEI. V was clipped by 6 bases and J by 6 bases; unmatched bases: 10. CDR3 size: 14 residues. This chain's CDR3 is CASSPPGQGVEQYF. CDR3 sequence (DNA): TGTGCCAGCAGCCCACCCGGACAGGGTGTCGAGCAGTACTTC.

This chain links TRBV5-4 with TRBJ2-1, with D unclear. V dropped 0 bases and J dropped 3 bases, with 10 bases sitting between them. This CDR3 has 15 amino acids. CDR1 is SGHNT and CDR2 is YYREEE in the germline V gene (reference sequence). In nucleotides, the CDR3 is TGTGCCAGCAGCTTGGAGTCAGTTTACTACAATGAGCAGTTCTTC. Translation: CASSLESVYYNEQFF.

This clone was detected only once. V gene TRBV5-6 combines with J gene TRBJ1-5; the D gene is possibly TRBD1 (6 bases). Germline CDR1 reads SGHDT; CDR2 reads YYEEEE. The CDR3 is 15 residues long. Trimming shortened V by 0 bases and J by 6 bases, and 13 bases separated the two germline ends. The CDR3 loop reads CASSLGRGSGQPQHF. The CDR3 bases are TGTGCCAGCAGCTTGGGCAGGGGTTCCGGTCAGCCCCAGCATTTT.

This clone has a single count. This chain links TRBV2 with TRBJ2-3, with 11 bases identical to TRBD2. Per germline, CDR1 SNHLY and CDR2 FYNNEI. The CDR3 runs 16 residues. V dropped 5 bases and J dropped 2; count of bases not matched to a gene: 6. The CDR3 DNA sequence: TGTGCCAGCAGTTCCGGGACTAGCGGCACCACAGATACGCAGTATTTT. Translation: CASSSGTSGTTDTQYF.

This chain connects TRBV10-1 to TRBJ2-7, with TRBD1 identical over 7 bases. Per germline, CDR1 WNHNN and CDR2 SYGVQD (reference sequence). The V gene end was trimmed by 3 bases and the J gene end by 0 bases; junction bases not matched to a gene: 8. The CDR3 runs to 16 residues. Here the CDR3 reads CASSDCKGASSYEQYF. The CDR3 coding sequence is TGCGCCAGCAGTGATTGCAAGGGGGCGAGCTCCTACGAGCAGTACTTC.

The chain joins TRBV5-1 to TRBJ1-5, with 11 bases fitting TRBD1. The CDR3 runs 15 residues. The ends lost 3 bases at V and 6 bases at J; junction bases unmatched: 5. Germline V gene lookup returns CDR1 SGHRS and CDR2 YFSETQ. The CDR3 bases are TGCGCCAGCAGCTCGGGACAGGGGGAAGGTCAGCCCCAGCATTTT. It encodes CASSSGQGEGQPQHF.

J is TRBJ2-1 and V is TRBV6-1, with D possibly TRBD2 on 5 matching bases. Trimming shortened V by 1 base and J by 3 bases, and 13 bases separated the two germline ends. Per germline, CDR1 MNHNS and CDR2 SASEGT. This CDR3 contains 16 residues. CDR3 amino acids: CASSEETIRGYNEQFF. As DNA, the CDR3 is TGTGCCAGCAGTGAAGAGACGATCCGGGGCTACAATGAGCAGTTCTTC.

J is TRBJ2-1 and V is TRBV27, with 9 bases fitting TRBD2. V was clipped by 3 bases and J by 4 bases; unmatched bases: 7. This CDR3 contains 16 residues. Germline loops: CDR1 MNHEY, CDR2 SMNVEV (reference sequence). The CDR3 spells CASSFCSGSRYNEQFF. The DNA of the CDR3 is TGTGCCAGCAGTTTTTGTAGCGGGAGTCGGTACAATGAGCAGTTCTTC.

V usage is TRBV28 and J usage is TRBJ2-7; unclear D gene. Germline V lookup: CDR1 MDHEN, CDR2 SYDVKM. This CDR3 has 13 amino acids. V lost 8 bases and J 3 bases, leaving 14 bases between the germline ends. CDR3 bases: TGTGCCAGCGCCTCGGGCGTATACTACGAGCAGTACTTC. Protein product: CASASGVYYEQYF.

The chain uses TRBV2 and TRBJ1-5; D remains ambiguous. Germline lookup yields CDR1 SNHLY and CDR2 FYNNEI. The CDR3 extends over 16 amino acids. V lost 7 bases and J 5 bases, leaving 21 bases between the germline ends. In nucleotides, the CDR3 is TGTGCCAGCAATATTACCCCCCTCGGTGGATATCAGCCCCAGCATTTT. It specifies CASNITPLGGYQPQHF.

The rearrangement links TRBV2 to TRBJ2-3, with D unresolved. The V end was cut by 7 bases, the J end by 0 bases, with 11 bases between. The germline gives CDR1 SNHLY, CDR2 FYNNEI. This CDR3 has 14 residues. This chain's CDR3 is CASIQTGSTDTQYF. The CDR3 DNA reads TGTGCCAGCATTCAGACGGGCAGCACAGATACGCAGTATTTT.

This rearrangement joins TRBV7-3 to TRBJ2-7, with 9 positions matching TRBD1. Trimming cost V 5 bases and J 3 bases; bases outside gene matches: 8. The CDR3 extends over 15 amino acids. Germline CDR1 SGHTA, CDR2 FQGTGA. This chain's CDR3 is CASSQSRDRVYEQYF. In nucleotides, the CDR3 is TGTGCCAGCAGCCAATCCCGGGACAGGGTCTACGAGCAGTACTTC.

This chain connects TRBV6-5 to TRBJ2-5; D ambiguous. V lost 0 bases, J lost 2 bases, and 13 bases lay in between. The CDR3 has 16 amino acids. Germline lookup yields CDR1 MNHEY and CDR2 SVGAGI. Here the CDR3 DNA reads TGTGCCAGCAGTTACTCGAACGGACCGAAACAAGAGACCCAGTACTTC. This codes for CASSYSNGPKQETQYF.

Only a few counts were recorded for this clone. This chain connects TRBV19 to TRBJ1-4; D not resolved. The CDR3 loop spans 15 amino acids. The germline V and J ends were trimmed by 2 bases and 5 bases, with 12 bases remaining between them. CDR1 is LNHDA, CDR2 SQIVND, per germline (reference sequence). Written as DNA, the CDR3 is TGTGCCAGTAGTATAAAGGTGGATCGCAATGAAAAACTGTTTTTT. Encoded protein: CASSIKVDRNEKLFF.

The J gene is TRBJ1-2, the V gene TRBV28, with 7 bases matching TRBD1. The CDR3 is 15 amino acids. With 4 bases clipped from V and 4 bases from J, the junction kept 9 bases outside the gene matches. Germline loops: CDR1 MDHEN, CDR2 SYDVKM. The CDR3 protein is CASSSHRQGPYGYTF. CDR3 coding DNA: TGTGCCAGCAGTTCTCACCGACAGGGACCCTATGGCTACACCTTC.

The J gene is TRBJ2-3, the V gene TRBV11-1, with D perhaps matching TRBD1 (6 bases). V was trimmed by 3 bases and J by 2 bases, leaving 18 bases between them. The CDR3 is 17 residues long. Germline V gene data show CDR1 as SGHAT and CDR2 as FQDESV (reference sequence). CDR3 sequence reads: CASSFGQSALYTDTQYF. The CDR3 DNA sequence: TGTGCCAGCAGCTTCGGACAGTCGGCCCTTTACACAGATACGCAGTATTTT.

This rearrangement joins TRBV28 to TRBJ1-3; D not certain. In germline, CDR1 is MDHEN, CDR2 SYDVKM. The CDR3 spans 14 residues. The ends were cut back, 3 bases at V and 0 bases at J, with 6 bases in the middle. The CDR3 here is CASSFRGSGNTIYF. CDR3 DNA: TGTGCCAGCAGTTTCAGAGGCTCTGGAAACACCATATATTTT. Supplemented by reference TRBV28 and TRBJ1-3, the full variable domain reads DVKVTQSSRYLVKRTGEKVFLECVQDMDHENMFWYRQDPGLGLRLIYFSYDVKMKEKGDIPEGYSVSREKKERFSLILESASTNQTSMYLCASSFRGSGNTIYFGEGSWLTVV.

This clone was recorded once. As DNA, the CDR3 is TGTGCCAGCAGCTTGGCCTCCTACTACGAGCAGTACTTC. This gives the protein CASSLASYYEQYF. The rearrangement joins TRBV5-5 to TRBJ2-7; unclear D gene. Trimming stripped 0 bases from V and 3 bases from J, with 7 bases between. CDR1 is SGHKS and CDR2 is YYEKEE in the germline V gene (reference sequence). This CDR3 region has 13 residues.

V usage is TRBV7-6 and J usage is TRBJ2-5; the match to TRBD2 covers 7 bases. Losses at the gene ends were 5 bases for V and 3 bases for J; bases not matched to a gene: 9. Per the germline V gene, CDR1 is SGHVS and CDR2 is FNYEAQ. This CDR3 has 15 residues. CDR3: CASSLILAGEETQYF. CDR3 bases: TGTGCCAGCAGCCTCATCCTGGCGGGAGAAGAGACCCAGTACTTC.

V gene TRBV27 combines with J gene TRBJ2-7, with 9 positions matching TRBD1. Germline values: CDR1 MNHEY, CDR2 SMNVEV (reference sequence). V lost 11 bases and J lost 0; bases outside the gene matches: 20. This CDR3 has 18 residues. The chain's CDR3 is CALTPVGQGLLVSYEQYF. CDR3 nucleotide sequence: TGTGCCCTTACCCCCGTCGGACAGGGGCTTTTGGTCTCCTACGAGCAGTACTTC.